Listed below are T cell receptor beta chains from one sample, sequenced in a study of T cells in Graves' hyperthyroidism and ophthalmopathy. TCRdb reanalysed the multiplex PCR reads using MiXCR and keeps one entry per CDR3 protein. The top ten clones hold 15% to 17% of a sample with 600,000 to 750,000 distinct CDR3 sequences, around 16% of them seen once. What was sequenced was blood. The source is a man aged 45-60 years with Graves' hyperthyroidism. Each CDR3 is given with its conserved first and last residue. D genes are given only for firm matches. Rows give clone size only sometimes, using once, few, many, or a class for an expanded clone.

J | V | D | size | CDR3 | DNA
TRBJ2-1 | TRBV9 | TRBD2 | - | CASSGVAGASDEQFF | TGTGCCAGCAGCGGAGTGGCGGGAGCGTCCGATGAGCAGTTCTTC
TRBJ2-1 | TRBV7-8 | TRBD2 | few | CASSLVSGTSPGDEQFF | TGTGCCAGCAGCTTAGTGTCCGGGACTAGCCCAGGCGATGAGCAGTTCTTC
TRBJ2-1 | TRBV20-1 | - | many | CSARLAGALDEQFF | TGCAGTGCTAGACTGGCGGGCGCACTGGATGAGCAGTTCTTC
TRBJ2-7 | TRBV12-3/TRBV12-4 | TRBD2 | - | CASSPASGRMDEQYF | TGTGCCAGCAGCCCGGCTAGCGGGAGGATGGACGAGCAGTACTTC
TRBJ2-3 | TRBV10-3 | - | many | CAISQTGDTQYF | TGTGCCATCAGCCAAACTGGAGATACGCAGTATTTT
TRBJ2-5 | TRBV29-1 | TRBD2 | many | CSVHTETSSQETQYF | TGCAGCGTTCACACCGAGACTAGCAGCCAAGAGACCCAGTACTTC
TRBJ2-4 | TRBV5-1 | - | few | CASSLVAASAKNIQYF | TGCGCCAGCAGCTTGGTCGCGGCATCTGCCAAAAACATTCAGTACTTC
TRBJ1-1 | TRBV5-1 | TRBD1 | many | CASSWTGQGTEAFF | TGCGCCAGCAGCTGGACAGGGCAGGGGACTGAAGCTTTCTTT
TRBJ2-5 | TRBV9 | - | few | CASSTTAGGQETQYF | TGTGCCAGCAGCACTACAGCGGGCGGGCAAGAGACCCAGTACTTC
TRBJ2-7 | TRBV30 | TRBD2 | many | CAWTLPPTSGIYEQYF | TGTGCCTGGACCCTCCCCCCGACTAGCGGGATCTACGAGCAGTACTTC
TRBJ2-1 | TRBV9 | TRBD2 | few | CASSALLAGGFYEQFF | TGTGCCAGCAGCGCCCTCTTAGCGGGAGGGTTCTATGAGCAGTTCTTC
TRBJ1-6 | TRBV15 | - | - | CATSARVAGLSSYNSPLHF | TGTGCCACCAGCGCTCGCGTTGCAGGGCTGAGCTCCTATAATTCACCCCTCCACTTT
TRBJ2-3 | TRBV3-1 | TRBD2 | - | CASSRQLAGGPSADTQYF | TGTGCCAGCAGCCGCCAACTAGCGGGAGGGCCCTCGGCAGATACGCAGTATTTT
TRBJ2-2 | TRBV28 | - | - | CASREHRDLTGELFF | TGTGCCAGCAGAGAACACCGGGATCTCACCGGGGAGCTGTTTTTT
TRBJ2-7 | TRBV7-2 | TRBD1 | many | CASSTQGAALYEQYF | TGTGCCAGCAGCACACAGGGGGCTGCCCTTTACGAGCAGTACTTC
TRBJ2-3 | TRBV20-1 | TRBD2 | many | CSASLPTSGRADTQYF | TGCAGTGCTAGCCTCCCTACTAGCGGGAGGGCAGATACGCAGTATTTT
TRBJ1-6 | TRBV18 | TRBD1 | - | CASSPGQGMGPLHF | TGTGCCAGCTCACCTGGACAGGGGATGGGGCCCCTCCACTTT
TRBJ2-7 | TRBV27 | - | few | CASSRGAPGGGTYEQYF | TGTGCCAGCAGCCGGGGGGCACCGGGCGGGGGTACCTACGAGCAGTACTTC
TRBJ1-4 | TRBV20-1 | TRBD1 | once | CSANTPTGGHQEKLFF | TGCAGTGCTAATACCCCGACAGGGGGGCATCAGGAAAAACTGTTTTTT
TRBJ1-4 | TRBV28 | TRBD1 | many | CASSATGTGERKLFF | TGTGCCAGCAGTGCCACCGGGACAGGGGAGCGAAAACTGTTTTTT
TRBJ2-1 | TRBV29-1 | - | - | CSVGVRAQFF | TGCAGCGTTGGGGTCCGGGCGCAGTTCTTC
TRBJ2-1 | TRBV24-1 | - | many | CATSDYGTPNNEQFF | TGTGCCACCAGTGATTACGGGACACCTAACAATGAGCAGTTCTTC
TRBJ1-5 | TRBV20-1 | - | many | CSARDLGIGYQPQHF | TGCAGTGCTAGAGATCTGGGGATCGGGTACCAGCCCCAGCATTTT
TRBJ1-6 | TRBV20-1 | - | - | CSARDRSDNSPLHF | TGCAGTGCTAGAGATCGCAGCGATAATTCACCCCTCCACTTT
TRBJ1-2 | TRBV6-1 | TRBD1 | - | CATSLGTANYGYTF | TGTGCCACCAGCCTCGGGACAGCAAACTATGGCTACACCTTC
TRBJ2-2 | TRBV29-1 | - | few | CSGLAFNTGELFF | TGCAGCGGGCTAGCGTTTAACACCGGGGAGCTGTTTTTT
TRBJ2-2 | TRBV11-2 | - | many | CASSLGSGNTGELFF | TGTGCCAGCAGCTTGGGTAGCGGCAACACCGGGGAGCTGTTTTTT
TRBJ1-1 | TRBV2 | - | many | CASMVGLGDTEAFF | TGTGCCAGCATGGTGGGCCTTGGGGACACTGAAGCTTTCTTT
TRBJ2-7 | TRBV5-1 | TRBD2 | - | CASRPIAGASEQYF | TGCGCCAGCAGGCCGATAGCGGGAGCTAGTGAGCAGTACTTC
TRBJ2-3 | TRBV7-3 | - | few | CASSTPLLTDTQYF | TGTGCCAGCAGCACCCCGTTACTCACAGATACGCAGTATTTT
TRBJ2-3 | TRBV2 | TRBD2 | - | CASSAGGERDTQYF | TGTGCCAGCAGTGCGGGAGGGGAGAGGGATACGCAGTATTTT
TRBJ2-5 | TRBV7-2 | - | many | CASSLIHGPQETQYF | TGTGCCAGCAGCTTAATACACGGGCCTCAAGAGACCCAGTACTTC
TRBJ1-2 | TRBV24-1 | TRBD1 | many | CATSDWDRDYGYTF | TGTGCCACCAGTGACTGGGACAGGGACTATGGCTACACCTTC
TRBJ1-2 | TRBV6-6 | - | few | CASSYSGTSVYGYTF | TGTGCCAGCAGTTACTCGGGGACAAGTGTCTATGGCTACACCTTC
TRBJ2-3 | TRBV12-3/TRBV12-4 | - | - | CASSLTATGVSTDTQYF | TGTGCCAGCAGTCTCACCGCGACAGGAGTCAGCACAGATACGCAGTATTTT
TRBJ2-6 | TRBV5-6 | - | - | CASSSSGASGANVLTF | TGTGCCAGCAGCAGTAGCGGAGCCTCTGGGGCCAACGTCCTGACTTTC
TRBJ1-2 | TRBV18 | - | - | CASSPDDMGYGYTF | TGTGCCAGCTCACCGGACGACATGGGCTATGGCTACACCTTC
TRBJ2-2 | TRBV9 | - | - | CASSVLAGELFF | TGTGCCAGCAGCGTATTGGCCGGGGAGCTGTTTTTT
TRBJ2-7 | TRBV29-1 | TRBD2 | - | CSVQTSGAYEQYF | TGCAGCGTCCAGACTAGCGGGGCCTACGAGCAGTACTTC
TRBJ2-1 | TRBV28 | TRBD2 | many | CASSLWTSGNNEQFF | TGTGCCAGCAGTTTATGGACTAGCGGCAACAATGAGCAGTTCTTC
TRBJ2-7 | TRBV19 | - | - | CASSPQQYF | TGTGCCAGTAGCCCTCAGCAGTACTTC
TRBJ2-7 | TRBV11-2 | TRBD2 | many | CASSLVPSGSSYEQYF | TGTGCCAGCAGCTTAGTTCCTAGCGGGAGCTCCTACGAGCAGTACTTC
TRBJ2-3 | TRBV7-2 | - | few | CASSLAPGGTQYF | TGTGCCAGCAGCTTAGCGCCCGGGGGTACGCAGTATTTT
TRBJ1-5 | TRBV2 | TRBD1 | few | CASSQGQTGQPQHF | TGTGCCAGCAGCCAGGGACAGACGGGCCAGCCCCAGCATTTT
TRBJ2-7 | TRBV7-2 | TRBD2 | many | CASSAYVAGDEQYF | TGTGCCAGCAGCGCTTATGTAGCGGGAGACGAGCAGTACTTC
TRBJ2-1 | TRBV28 | TRBD1 | - | CASRRGREQFF | TGTGCCAGCAGGAGGGGGCGTGAGCAGTTCTTC
TRBJ1-1 | TRBV29-1 | - | - | CSVARGDTEAFF | TGCAGCGTTGCAAGGGGTGACACTGAAGCTTTCTTT
TRBJ2-1 | TRBV24-1 | - | many | CATSDGKTGVYNEQFF | TGTGCCACCAGTGATGGAAAGACAGGAGTCTACAATGAGCAGTTCTTC
TRBJ2-5 | TRBV5-1 | - | few | CASSLGGADQETQYF | TGCGCCAGCAGCTTGGGGGGCGCGGACCAAGAGACCCAGTACTTC
TRBJ2-5 | TRBV20-1 | TRBD1 | few | CSARDPDRVGETQYF | TGCAGTGCTAGAGACCCTGACAGGGTTGGCGAGACCCAGTACTTC
TRBJ2-1 | TRBV29-1 | - | once | CSVADVPSYNEQFF | TGCAGCGTGGCGGACGTTCCTTCCTACAATGAGCAGTTCTTC
TRBJ2-1 | TRBV2 | TRBD2 | many | CASSLTSGEQFF | TGTGCCAGCAGTCTTACTAGCGGTGAGCAGTTCTTC
TRBJ2-1 | TRBV29-1 | TRBD2 | few | CSARPTSGRNDEQFF | TGCAGCGCTCGTCCCACTAGCGGGAGGAATGATGAGCAGTTCTTC